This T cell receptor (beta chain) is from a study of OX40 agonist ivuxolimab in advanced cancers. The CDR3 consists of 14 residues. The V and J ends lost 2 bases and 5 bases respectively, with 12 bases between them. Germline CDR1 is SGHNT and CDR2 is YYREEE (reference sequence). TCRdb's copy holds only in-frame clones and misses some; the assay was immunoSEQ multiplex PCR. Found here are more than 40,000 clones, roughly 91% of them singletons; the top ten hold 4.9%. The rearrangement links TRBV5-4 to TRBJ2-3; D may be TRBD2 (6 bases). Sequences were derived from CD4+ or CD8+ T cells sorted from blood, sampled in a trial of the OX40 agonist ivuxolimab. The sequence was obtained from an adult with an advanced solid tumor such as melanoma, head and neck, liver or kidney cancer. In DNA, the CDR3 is TGTGCCAGCAGCTTCAAAGGGGAGGTAGATACGCAGTATTTT. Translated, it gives CASSFKGEVDTQYF.